These T cell receptor beta chains were read from a single sample in a study of CD8 T cells in ankylosing spondylitis. A single record per CDR3 protein comes from TCRdb applying MiXCR to the 5' RACE reads. Of fewer than 450,000 distinct CDR3 sequences listed, 17% are singletons. Sequencing was carried out using blood, either unsorted or a sorted T cell fraction (not recorded which). These receptors were collected from a male donor with ankylosing spondylitis. The CDR3 runs from the conserved cysteine through the conserved F or W. The D gene is left open where the match is weak. Rows may omit the clone size; those that give it use once, few, many or a size class.

>.|few|TRBV20-1|TRBJ2-1
CSARGSASIKGDEQFF
TGCAGTGCTAGAGGCTCGGCCTCCATCAAAGGGGATGAGCAGTTCTTC
>.|few|TRBV12-3/TRBV12-4|TRBJ2-3
CASSFMIGQSDTQYF
TGTGCCAGCAGTTTTATGATAGGGCAATCAGATACGCAGTATTTT
>.|few|TRBV11-2|TRBJ1-2
CASSRTGEEVYYGYTF
TGTGCCAGCAGCCGTACCGGTGAAGAAGTTTACTATGGCTACACCTTC
>TRBD2|few|TRBV10-3|TRBJ2-2
CAIGLAGGAGELFF
TGTGCCATCGGGCTAGCGGGAGGGGCCGGGGAGCTGTTTTTT
>.|many|TRBV5-6|TRBJ2-1
CASSLQRSSYNEQFF
TGTGCCAGCAGCTTGCAGCGGAGCTCCTACAATGAGCAGTTCTTC
>.|few|TRBV20-1|TRBJ2-7
CSASASRNEQYF
TGCAGTGCTAGTGCCAGCCGCAACGAGCAGTACTTC
>.|.|TRBV3-1|TRBJ1-3
CASRNLGGNTIYF
TGTGCCAGCAGGAATCTCGGTGGAAACACCATATATTTT
>.|.|TRBV11-2|TRBJ1-1
CASSLIRDTEAFF
TGTGCCAGCAGCTTAATTAGGGACACTGAAGCTTTCTTT
>.|.|TRBV14|TRBJ1-2
CASSAGTTYGYTF
TGTGCCAGCAGCGCGGGAACCACTTATGGCTACACCTTC
>.|few|TRBV12-3/TRBV12-4|TRBJ2-7
CASSSYIAGEQYF
TGTGCCAGCAGTTCCTACATAGCTGGCGAGCAGTACTTC
>.|few|TRBV4-1|TRBJ1-1
CASSQVGSPNTEAFF
TGCGCCAGCAGCCAAGTTGGCAGCCCGAACACTGAAGCTTTCTTT
>.|.|TRBV2|TRBJ1-1
CASTNSGNTEAFF
TGTGCCAGCACGAACTCGGGGAACACTGAAGCTTTCTTT
>.|few|TRBV28|TRBJ2-7
CASSLRGGTYEQYF
TGTGCCAGCAGTTTACGCGGAGGGACCTACGAGCAGTACTTC
>.|many|TRBV3-1|TRBJ2-3
CASSLPAGDTQYF
TGTGCCAGCAGCCTGCCAGCCGGAGATACGCAGTATTTT
>.|.|TRBV7-2|TRBJ2-2
CASSLVKEGAGELFF
TGTGCCAGCAGCTTAGTTAAGGAGGGGGCCGGGGAGCTGTTTTTT